This T cell receptor beta chain was sequenced for a study of memory CD4+ T cells and cytomegalovirus serostatus. Study details: Healthy Belgian adult donors included about nine CMV-positive and some 25 CMV-negative people. Study conclusions and caveats: Suggested: most of the CMV-linked TCR signature lies in CD4+ memory cells. 67 of 164 known CMV-associated TCRbeta sequences appeared in CD4+ memory.

Single viable CD3+CD4+CD8-CD45RO+ cells were sorted as the memory CD4+ T cells. Authors' methods: Out-of-frame sequences were removed, leaving around 2,000,000 distinct TCRbeta sequences. This table comes from immunoSEQ multiplex PCR, and its TCRdb copy is limited to in-frame clones, with some not included. V, J and clone size are those of that table, while D and trimming were read from the DNA. The table lists 56,000 or so clones, about three quarters of them singletons. On this clone itself: Its antigen remains unidentified.

The receptor comes from an adult in good health and CMV-seronegative. Some clones in this sample may be carry-over from other donors' samples. Sequenced sample: memory CD4+ T cells from blood.

The CDR3 bases are TGTGCCATCAGTGACGAGGGGCTGCGAGAAGAGACCCAGTACTTC. Translating it yields CAISDEGLREETQYF. The chain joins TRBV10-3 to TRBJ2-5; the D gene could be TRBD1 or TRBD2 (5 bases each). Germline assignment: CDR1 ENHRY and CDR2 SYGVKD. The CDR3 runs to 15 residues. V was trimmed by 3 bases and J by 3 bases, leaving 14 bases between them.